This T cell receptor beta chain came from a study of beta chain features in type 1 diabetes. At the level of the study: When patients were set against healthy donors, age, gender and cell yields were similar.

The CDR3 runs to 14 residues. CDR1 SQVTM and CDR2 ANQGSEA come from the germline V gene. With 5 bases clipped from V and 5 bases from J, the junction kept 11 bases outside the gene matches. This clone was seen only a few times. Antigen: not known. Study-wide results and limits: Shorter TCRB CDR3s, moderately but significantly so, were found in Type 1 diabetes patients in all four CD4+ subsets. The VDJ junctions of type 1 diabetes patients carried fewer insertions and more deletions. Sequencing the cDNA could make cells with high TCR expression show up more than they should.

All of the isolated RNA was reverse transcribed, so expressed TCRB transcripts were sequenced. TCRdb's copy holds only in-frame clones and misses some; the assay was immunoSEQ multiplex PCR. The sample records about 370,000 clones, 9.6% being singletons. The J gene is TRBJ1-1, the V gene TRBV29-1, with 7 nucleotides matching TRBD1. This sequence was found in a man aged 30-40 years with type 1 diabetes. What was sequenced was central memory CD4+ T cells from blood. CDR3 region: CSVLSGTVGTEAFF. CDR3 sequence (DNA): TGCAGCGTTCTCTCCGGGACAGTGGGGACTGAAGCTTTCTTT. Complete variable domain (other parts from reference TRBV29-1 and TRBJ1-1): SAVISQKPSRDICQRGTSLTIQCQVDSQVTMMFWYRQQPGQSLTLIATANQGSEATYESGFVIDKFPISRPNLTFSTLTVSNMSPEDSSIYLCSVLSGTVGTEAFFGQGTRLTVV.